This T cell receptor (beta chain) was found in a study of cytomegalovirus exposure and HLA in healthy donors (dated by TCRdb to 2016 to 2017). As for the study more broadly: A later analysis indicated that the roughly 120 validation repertoires were generated on the platform also employed for the approximately 700 repertoires of the first cohort. The aim of the study was to test whether cataloging public T cell receptors could identify signatures of past pathogen exposure. Besides the first cohort of around 670 subjects, a separate validation cohort made up of 120 or so different subjects was used. To predict cytomegalovirus infection status, the study combined high-throughput TCR immunosequencing, statistical association of individual TCRs with disease status, and machine learning. Overall study results and their limits: In vitro tests confirmed that a few of the cytomegalovirus-associated TCR beta chains recognize cytomegalovirus antigens. All 120 or so repertoires were used to score co-occurrence in the validation cohort in a later analysis, because that analysis had no HLA typing for the cohort. The study gave a list of over 150 TCR beta chains associated with cytomegalovirus. Across donors, most TCR sequences were observed very rarely, whereas some public TCRs were present in many individuals. Cytomegalovirus status was reported to be diagnosed by the classifier with high specificity and sensitivity in both the original and validation cohorts. The authors suggested that the approach could potentially be generalized to other disease states and immunological phenotypes. In a later analysis, TCRs clustered in the first cohort were found to also tend to co-occur in the roughly 110 validation repertoires, with approximately 94% of cluster scores above 0.

Taken from the germline V gene, the CDR1 and CDR2 loops are SGHVS and FQNEAQ. The CDR3 contains 15 residues, cysteine and phenylalanine counted. CDR3 DNA is the only sequence kept; it has 45 bases, read in frame from the first base. The germline V end is reduced by 2 bases and the J end by 8 bases; junction bases left unmatched: 6. Separate from the roughly 650-subject first cohort, the validation cohort of some 130 subjects was the group to which the donors belonged. For this clone: It lacks a known antigen. Nothing much larger sits one base from this clone, and base qualities are not available.

Receptor amplification or capture employed the immunoSEQ multiplex PCR assay. The authors' analysis ran thus. A statistical classification framework was built to diagnose cytomegalovirus status from the catalog of TCR beta chain sequences. Sourced from immuneACCESS, this table was stored by TCRdb with only in-frame sequences that have V and J called. A share of the clones is absent; for the studies checked, an unresolved V gene accounts for under half, and the remainder has no known explanation. V, J and clone size are taken as reported in that table, and D and trimming were inferred from the DNA itself. Counted in this sample were roughly 70,000 clones; 96% of them appeared once. The ten largest clones add up to around 2.5% of the sample.

This TCR derives from a man aged 18 to 35 in good health and CMV-seronegative. Recombination linked TRBV7-8 to TRBJ2-1; 10 nucleotides in the junction match TRBD2. Sequencing was done on a sample of PBMCs. The bases read TGTGCCAGCAGCTTAAACCCTAGCGGGAGCGATGAGCAGTTCTTC. Its translation is CASSLNPSGSDEQFF.